This entry describes one T cell receptor (beta chain). This sample stems from a study of blood T cell repertoires in COVID-19. Germline values: CDR1 KGHSH, CDR2 LQKENI. The CDR3 spans 19 residues. The V end lost 3 bases, the J end lost 3 bases, and 27 bases lay between the germline ends. Clones were sequenced by immunoSEQ multiplex PCR, and TCRdb holds only the in-frame ones, with some missing. The sample lists hundreds of thousands of clones; almost 90% were seen once. Sequenced material: peripheral blood. The sequence came from an older man with acute or convalescent COVID-19. The V gene is TRBV18, the J gene TRBJ2-7, with TRBD1 as a possible D gene (8 bases). As DNA, the CDR3 is TGTGCCAGCTCACCGGGGAGCCGGACAGGGCCTTGGGGGGGCTACGAGCAGTACTTC. It translates to CASSPGSRTGPWGGYEQYF.